A selection of T cell receptor beta chains follows, all from one sample in a study of cytomegalovirus exposure and HLA in healthy donors. The assay was immunoSEQ multiplex PCR, and TCRdb's table has in-frame clones only and misses some. The table lists approximately 300,000 clones, 86% of them singletons, with under 0.85% in the top ten. The specimen sequenced was PBMCs. The source of these receptors is a woman aged 18-29 years in good health and CMV-seronegative. Both conserved end residues are part of each CDR3. Fields, in order: J gene, D gene, V gene, clone size, CDR3 protein, CDR3 DNA. The D gene is left open where the match is weak. Only part of the rows carry a size: once, few, many, or a class if the clone is expanded.

>TRBJ2-7|.|TRBV5-6|.
CASSLFTGKSYEQYF
TGTGCCAGCAGCTTGTTCACAGGGAAGTCCTACGAGCAGTACTTC
>TRBJ2-1|TRBD2|TRBV27|once
CASSWLADYNEQFF
TGTGCCAGCAGTTGGCTAGCGGACTACAATGAGCAGTTCTTC
>TRBJ2-7|.|TRBV5-1|.
CASSLDGGSSYEQYF
TGCGCCAGCAGCTTGGACGGCGGAAGCTCCTACGAGCAGTACTTC
>TRBJ2-1|TRBD1|TRBV7-2|once
CASSLDAGGGRNEQFF
TGTGCCAGCAGCTTAGATGCAGGGGGCGGAAGGAATGAGCAGTTCTTC
>TRBJ1-5|.|TRBV6-5|.
CASSPDRGGNQPQHF
TGTGCCAGCAGCCCCGATCGGGGGGGCAATCAGCCCCAGCATTTT
>TRBJ2-2|TRBD2|TRBV4-2|.
CASSQEIWTSGSPGTGELFF
TGTGCCAGCAGCCAAGAAATCTGGACTAGCGGGAGCCCGGGCACCGGGGAGCTGTTTTTT
>TRBJ2-4|TRBD2|TRBV11-2|.
CASSLGVSGGVAKNIQYF
TGTGCCAGCAGCTTAGGTGTAAGCGGGGGTGTAGCCAAAAACATTCAGTACTTC
>TRBJ1-3|.|TRBV5-4|.
CASSLQGRVSGNTIYF
TGTGCCAGCAGCTTGCAGGGCAGGGTCTCTGGAAACACCATATATTTT
>TRBJ2-7|TRBD1|TRBV6-1|few
CATKTGGTYEQYF
TGTGCCACCAAGACAGGGGGCACCTACGAGCAGTACTTC
>TRBJ2-1|.|TRBV5-6|.
CASSQYNEQFF
TGTGCCAGCAGCCAATACAATGAGCAGTTCTTC
>TRBJ2-3|TRBD2|TRBV7-3|.
CASTSGTSTDTQYF
TGTGCCAGCACTAGCGGTACTAGCACAGATACGCAGTATTTT
>TRBJ1-5|.|TRBV7-2|.
CASSPRDMQPQHF
TGTGCCAGCAGCCCACGGGACATGCAGCCCCAGCATTTT
>TRBJ2-3|.|TRBV5-4|.
CASSPTPRLDYTDTQYF
TGTGCCAGCAGCCCAACCCCTCGACTAGACTACACAGATACGCAGTATTTT
>TRBJ2-2|TRBD2|TRBV27|.
CASSLGLAGGPGTGELFF
TGTGCCAGCAGTTTAGGACTAGCGGGAGGGCCGGGCACCGGGGAGCTGTTTTTT
>TRBJ2-1|.|TRBV9|.
CASSGGGSSYNEQFF
TGTGCCAGCAGCGGAGGAGGGAGCTCCTACAATGAGCAGTTCTTC
>TRBJ2-6|.|TRBV11-1|.
CASSQQGSGANVLTF
TGTGCCAGCAGCCAACAGGGTTCTGGGGCCAACGTCCTGACTTTC
>TRBJ2-7|TRBD1|TRBV7-9|.
CASSPPTGVWEQYF
TGTGCCAGCAGCCCGCCGACAGGGGTGTGGGAGCAGTACTTC
>TRBJ1-2|.|TRBV6-1|.
CASSEEAGAYYGYTF
TGTGCCAGCAGTGAAGAAGCGGGGGCATACTATGGCTACACCTTC
>TRBJ2-2|TRBD1|TRBV7-3|.
CASSLFGTDLTGELFF
TGTGCCAGCAGCTTATTCGGGACAGACCTCACCGGGGAGCTGTTTTTT
>TRBJ2-1|TRBD2|TRBV2|.
CASRPRLAGGPLGNEQFF
TGTGCCAGCAGGCCCCGACTAGCGGGAGGGCCGCTCGGAAATGAGCAGTTCTTC
>TRBJ2-1|TRBD1|TRBV11-3|once
CASRPGTGTGEQFF
TGTGCCAGCAGACCCGGGACAGGGACAGGTGAGCAGTTCTTC
>TRBJ1-5|TRBD1|TRBV6-1|.
CASSQGQTQHF
TGTGCCAGCAGCCAGGGACAGACCCAGCATTTT
>TRBJ2-7|.|TRBV25-1|few
CASSDGGSYEQYF
TGTGCCAGCAGTGATGGGGGCAGCTACGAGCAGTACTTC
>TRBJ2-7|.|TRBV5-1|.
CASSVRDGGYEQYF
TGCGCCAGCAGCGTCCGGGACGGGGGCTACGAGCAGTACTTC
>TRBJ2-1|.|TRBV7-6|.
CASSLSEVRSSYNEQFF
TGTGCCAGCAGCTTAAGCGAGGTCCGGAGCTCCTACAATGAGCAGTTCTTC
>TRBJ2-7|.|TRBV28|.
CATKAGSLYEQYF
TGTGCCACCAAGGCCGGGTCCCTCTACGAGCAGTACTTC
>TRBJ1-2|.|TRBV1|.
CTSSQAADRANYGYTF
TGCACCAGCAGCCAAGCCGCGGACAGGGCTAACTATGGCTACACCTTC
>TRBJ2-7|TRBD1|TRBV28|.
CASSLGTGGQYF
TGTGCCAGCAGTTTAGGGACAGGTGGGCAGTACTTC
>TRBJ1-5|.|TRBV25-1|.
CASSEYGGSNQPQHF
TGTGCCAGCAGTGAATACGGAGGGAGCAATCAGCCCCAGCATTTT
>TRBJ2-7|.|TRBV28|.
CASSLPQGLVNIYEQYF
TGTGCCAGCAGTTTACCCCAGGGGTTGGTCAATATTTACGAGCAGTACTTC
>TRBJ2-7|TRBD2|TRBV27|.
CASTTSGRGFYEQYF
TGTGCCAGCACGACTAGCGGGAGGGGATTTTACGAGCAGTACTTC
>TRBJ2-7|TRBD2|TRBV29-1|.
CSVLTPGLAYEQYF
TGCAGCGTACTTACTCCGGGACTAGCTTACGAGCAGTACTTC
>TRBJ2-7|TRBD2|TRBV6-6|.
CASSLAGSYEQYF
TGTGCCAGCAGTTTAGCGGGCTCCTACGAGCAGTACTTC
>TRBJ2-7|TRBD2|TRBV7-2|.
CASSRAGGFSYEQYF
TGTGCCAGCAGCCGAGCGGGAGGATTTTCCTACGAGCAGTACTTC
>TRBJ2-7|TRBD2|TRBV6-6|.
CASSYSRGGDEQYF
TGTGCCAGCAGTTACTCTCGGGGGGGGGACGAGCAGTACTTC
>TRBJ2-1|TRBD2|TRBV28|.
CASSFFREESHNEQFF
TGTGCCAGCAGTTTCTTTCGGGAGGAATCCCACAATGAGCAGTTCTTC
>TRBJ2-1|TRBD2|TRBV27|.
CASSLQNRGRAAKYEQFF
TGTGCCAGCAGTTTACAGAATCGCGGGAGGGCCGCAAAGTATGAGCAGTTCTTC
>TRBJ1-5|TRBD1|TRBV6-1|.
CASSERTGSNQPQHF
TGTGCCAGCAGTGAAAGGACAGGGAGCAATCAGCCCCAGCATTTT
>TRBJ2-2|TRBD2|TRBV5-1|.
CASKYLAGGPSTGELFF
TGCGCCAGCAAATACCTAGCGGGAGGGCCGAGTACCGGGGAGCTGTTTTTT
>TRBJ1-1|.|TRBV11-2|.
CASSSLTGRNTEAFF
TGTGCCAGCAGCTCCCTGACAGGCAGGAACACTGAAGCTTTCTTT
>TRBJ2-2|.|TRBV9|.
CASSATPWEQIRVTGELFF
TGTGCCAGCAGCGCCACCCCCTGGGAGCAAATTAGGGTCACCGGGGAGCTGTTTTTT
>TRBJ2-6|TRBD1|TRBV30|.
CAWSRDRVTDGANVLTF
TGTGCCTGGAGTCGGGACAGGGTGACGGATGGGGCCAACGTCCTGACTTTC
>TRBJ1-2|.|TRBV5-6|.
CASSLVGLQPYGYTF
TGTGCCAGCAGCTTGGTTGGCCTTCAACCTTATGGCTACACCTTC
>TRBJ2-3|TRBD2|TRBV4-3|.
CASSQEVQREGLTDTQYF
TGCGCCAGCAGCCAAGAGGTACAGCGGGAGGGCCTTACAGATACGCAGTATTTT
>TRBJ1-5|.|TRBV2|.
CASSEAGAGGNQPQHF
TGTGCCAGCAGTGAGGCGGGGGCAGGGGGCAATCAGCCCCAGCATTTT
>TRBJ2-7|.|TRBV18|few
CASSRGIADEQYF
TGTGCCAGCTCACGCGGGATCGCGGACGAGCAGTACTTC
>TRBJ2-1|TRBD2|TRBV9|.
CASSVGRESYNEQFF
TGTGCCAGCAGCGTAGGGCGGGAGTCCTACAATGAGCAGTTCTTC
>TRBJ2-1|TRBD2|TRBV4-3|.
CASSQDRTSGSSYNEQFF
TGCGCCAGCAGCCAAGATCGGACTAGCGGGAGCTCCTACAATGAGCAGTTCTTC
>TRBJ2-3|.|TRBV6-4|.
CASSDSAGSTDTQYF
TGTGCCAGCAGTGACTCGGCGGGGAGCACAGATACGCAGTATTTT
>TRBJ2-2|.|TRBV11-2|.
CASRSGNTGELFF
TGTGCCAGCAGGAGCGGGAACACCGGGGAGCTGTTTTTT
>TRBJ2-7|TRBD1|TRBV2|few
CASRGAGTDSYEQYF
TGTGCCAGCAGGGGAGCCGGGACAGACTCCTACGAGCAGTACTTC
>TRBJ2-5|.|TRBV25-1|.
CASSDLGAPETQYF
TGTGCCAGCAGTGATCTGGGGGCCCCAGAGACCCAGTACTTC
>TRBJ2-3|TRBD2|TRBV27|.
CASSLRDRGRGLAGPLIPDTQYF
TGTGCCAGCAGTTTAAGGGACAGGGGCCGAGGACTAGCGGGACCCCTAATCCCAGATACGCAGTATTTT
>TRBJ2-7|TRBD1|TRBV7-9|.
CASSMTSGQGAGEQYF
TGTGCCAGCAGCATGACCTCGGGCCAGGGGGCCGGCGAGCAGTACTTC
>TRBJ2-7|TRBD2|TRBV9|.
CASSVTSGRDGSEQYF
TGTGCCAGCAGCGTAACTAGCGGGAGGGACGGTTCCGAGCAGTACTTC
>TRBJ2-3|TRBD2|TRBV7-8|.
CASSLGTRLAVSVDTQYF
TGTGCCAGCAGCTTAGGAACCCGACTAGCGGTTAGCGTGGATACGCAGTATTTT